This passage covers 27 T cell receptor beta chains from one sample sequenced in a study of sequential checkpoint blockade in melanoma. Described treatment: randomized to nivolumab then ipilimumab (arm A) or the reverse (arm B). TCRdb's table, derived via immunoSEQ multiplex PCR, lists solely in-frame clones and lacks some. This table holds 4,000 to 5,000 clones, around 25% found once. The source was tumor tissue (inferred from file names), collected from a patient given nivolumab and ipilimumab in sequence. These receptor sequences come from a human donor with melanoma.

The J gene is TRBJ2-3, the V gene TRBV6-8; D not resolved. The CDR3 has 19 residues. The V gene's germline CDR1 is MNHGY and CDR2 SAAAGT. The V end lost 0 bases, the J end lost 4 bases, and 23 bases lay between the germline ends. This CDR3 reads CASSYSVYRKAEYADTQYF. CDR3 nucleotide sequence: TGTGCCAGCAGTTACTCGGTCTACCGCAAGGCAGAGTATGCAGATACGCAGTATTTT.

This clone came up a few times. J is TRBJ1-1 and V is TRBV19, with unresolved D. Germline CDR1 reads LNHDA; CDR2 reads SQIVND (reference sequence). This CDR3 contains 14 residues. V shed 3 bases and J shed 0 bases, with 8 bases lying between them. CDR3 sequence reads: CASSITLMNTEAFF. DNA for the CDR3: TGTGCCAGTAGTATTACACTAATGAACACTGAAGCTTTCTTT.

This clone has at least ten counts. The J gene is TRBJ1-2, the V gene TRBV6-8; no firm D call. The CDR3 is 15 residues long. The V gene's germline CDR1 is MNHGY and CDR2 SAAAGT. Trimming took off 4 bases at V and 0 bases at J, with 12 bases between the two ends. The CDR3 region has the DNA TGTGCCAGCAGTTGGACGGAAGTTACTAACTATGGCTACACCTTC. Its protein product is CASSWTEVTNYGYTF.

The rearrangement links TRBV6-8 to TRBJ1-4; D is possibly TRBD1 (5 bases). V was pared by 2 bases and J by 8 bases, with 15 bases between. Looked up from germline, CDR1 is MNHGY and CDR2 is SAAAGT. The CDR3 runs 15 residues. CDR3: CASSYGFGGAEKLFF. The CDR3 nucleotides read TGTGCCAGCAGTTACGGCTTTGGCGGGGCGGAAAAACTGTTTTTT.

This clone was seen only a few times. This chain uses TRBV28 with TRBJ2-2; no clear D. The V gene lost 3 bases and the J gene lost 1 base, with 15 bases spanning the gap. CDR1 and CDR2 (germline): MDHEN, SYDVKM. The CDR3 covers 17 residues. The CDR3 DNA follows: TGTGCCAGCAGTTTTTATTGGTCGCTCGGGAACACCGGGGAGCTGTTTTTT. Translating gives CASSFYWSLGNTGELFF.

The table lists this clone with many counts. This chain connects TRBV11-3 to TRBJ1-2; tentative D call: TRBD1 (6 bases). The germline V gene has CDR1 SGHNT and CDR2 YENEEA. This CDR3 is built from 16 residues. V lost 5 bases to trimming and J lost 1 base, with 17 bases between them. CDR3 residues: CASSPGRGSYNYGYTF. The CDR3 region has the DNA TGTGCCAGCAGCCCGGGCAGGGGATCGTATAACTATGGCTACACCTTC.

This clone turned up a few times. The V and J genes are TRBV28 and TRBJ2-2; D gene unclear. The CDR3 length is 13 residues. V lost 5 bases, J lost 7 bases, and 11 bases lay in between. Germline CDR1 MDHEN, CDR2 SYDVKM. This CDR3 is CASSPWWDGELFF. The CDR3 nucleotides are TGTGCCAGCAGTCCCTGGTGGGACGGGGAGCTGTTTTTT.

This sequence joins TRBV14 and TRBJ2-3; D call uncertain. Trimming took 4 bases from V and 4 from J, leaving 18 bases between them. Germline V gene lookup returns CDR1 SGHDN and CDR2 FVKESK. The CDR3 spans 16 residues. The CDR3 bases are TGTGCCAGCAGCCGGTTCCGGACCTCAAGTCCAGATACGCAGTATTTT. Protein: CASSRFRTSSPDTQYF. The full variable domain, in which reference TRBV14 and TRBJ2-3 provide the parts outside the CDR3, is EAGVTQFPSHSVIEKGQTVTLRCDPISGHDNLYWYRRVMGKEIKFLLHFVKESKQDESGMPNNRFLAERTGGTYSTLKVQPAELEDSGVYFCASSRFRTSSPDTQYFGPGTRLTVL.

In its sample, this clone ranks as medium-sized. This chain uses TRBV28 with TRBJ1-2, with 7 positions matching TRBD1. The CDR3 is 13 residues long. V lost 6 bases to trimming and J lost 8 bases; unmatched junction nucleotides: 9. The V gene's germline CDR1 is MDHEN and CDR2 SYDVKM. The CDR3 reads CASRIEGARGYTF. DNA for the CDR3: TGTGCCAGCAGGATAGAGGGGGCTAGGGGCTACACCTTC.

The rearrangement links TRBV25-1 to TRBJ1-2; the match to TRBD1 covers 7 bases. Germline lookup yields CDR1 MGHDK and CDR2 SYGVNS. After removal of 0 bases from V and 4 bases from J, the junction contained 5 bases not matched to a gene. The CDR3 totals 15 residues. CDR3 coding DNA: TGTGCCAGCAGTGAATATAAGGGGGCCGGCTATGGCTACACCTTC. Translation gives CASSEYKGAGYGYTF.

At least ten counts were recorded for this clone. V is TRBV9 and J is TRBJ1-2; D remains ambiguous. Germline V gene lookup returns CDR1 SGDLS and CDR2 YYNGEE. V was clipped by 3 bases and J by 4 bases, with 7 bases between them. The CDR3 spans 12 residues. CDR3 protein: CASSAGSYGYTF. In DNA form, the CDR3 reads TGTGCCAGCAGCGCCGGTAGCTATGGCTACACCTTC.

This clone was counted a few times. CDR3 sequence reads: CASSVAGTGSSPLHF. The CDR3 DNA sequence: TGTGCCAGCAGCGTAGCCGGGACAGGGAGTTCACCCCTCCACTTT. The chain combines TRBV9 with TRBJ1-6; 9 bases match TRBD1. J lost 9 bases, V lost 0 bases, and 4 bases had no gene match. The CDR3 consists of 15 residues. Germline V gene sequence: CDR1 SGDLS, CDR2 YYNGEE. The variable domain in full, completed from reference TRBV9 and TRBJ1-6, reads DSGVTQTPKHLITATGQRVTLRCSPRSGDLSVYWYQQSLDQGLQFLIQYYNGEERAKGNILERFSAQQFPDLHSELNLSSLELGDSALYFCASSVAGTGSSPLHFGNGTRLTVT.

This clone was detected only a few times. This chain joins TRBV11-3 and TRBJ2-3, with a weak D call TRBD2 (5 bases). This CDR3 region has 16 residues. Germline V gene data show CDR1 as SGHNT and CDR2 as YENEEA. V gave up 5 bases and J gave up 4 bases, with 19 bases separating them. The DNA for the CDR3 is TGTGCCAGCAGCACCCCTGGCGGGTCCGGACCAGATACGCAGTATTTT. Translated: CASSTPGGSGPDTQYF.

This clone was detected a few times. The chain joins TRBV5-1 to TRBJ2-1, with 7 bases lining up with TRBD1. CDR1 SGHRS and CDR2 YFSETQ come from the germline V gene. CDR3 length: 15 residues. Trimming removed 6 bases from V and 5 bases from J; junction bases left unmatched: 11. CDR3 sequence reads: CASMKNRDSNNEQFF. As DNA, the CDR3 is TGCGCCAGCATGAAGAACCGGGACAGTAACAATGAGCAGTTCTTC.

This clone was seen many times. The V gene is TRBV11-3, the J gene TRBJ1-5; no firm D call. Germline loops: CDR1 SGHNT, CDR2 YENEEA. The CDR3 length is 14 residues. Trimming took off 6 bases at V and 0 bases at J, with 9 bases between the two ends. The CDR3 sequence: CASSQDYSNQPQHF. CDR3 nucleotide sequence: TGTGCCAGCAGTCAAGACTATAGCAATCAGCCCCAGCATTTT. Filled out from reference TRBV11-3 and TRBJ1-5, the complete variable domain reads EAGVVQSPRYKIIEKKQPVAFWCNPISGHNTLYWYLQNLGQGPELLIRYENEEAVDDSQLPKDRFSAERLKGVDSTLKIQPAELGDSAVYLCASSQDYSNQPQHFGDGTRLSIL.

CDR3 sequence reads: CASSYRYPHETQYF. The CDR3 DNA sequence: TGTGCCAGCAGTTATAGGTATCCTCATGAGACCCAGTACTTC. The chain is built from TRBV6-8 and TRBJ2-5; no reliable D call. The V gene's germline CDR1 is MNHGY and CDR2 SAAAGT. V was cut by 3 bases and J by 5 bases, with 13 bases left in between. The CDR3 consists of 14 residues.

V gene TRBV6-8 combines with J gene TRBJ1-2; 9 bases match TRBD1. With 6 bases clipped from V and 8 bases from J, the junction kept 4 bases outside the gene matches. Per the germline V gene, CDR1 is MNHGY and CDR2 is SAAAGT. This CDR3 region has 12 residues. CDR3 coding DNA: TGTGCCAGCAGGCGGACAGGGGAAGGCTACACCTTC. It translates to CASRRTGEGYTF.

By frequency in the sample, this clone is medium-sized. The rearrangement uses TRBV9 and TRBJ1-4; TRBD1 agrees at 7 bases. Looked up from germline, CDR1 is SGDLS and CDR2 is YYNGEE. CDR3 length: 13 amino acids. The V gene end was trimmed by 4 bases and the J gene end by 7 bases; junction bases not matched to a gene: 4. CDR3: CASSPGQTEKLFF. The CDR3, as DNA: TGTGCCAGCAGCCCGGGACAGACTGAAAAACTGTTTTTT.

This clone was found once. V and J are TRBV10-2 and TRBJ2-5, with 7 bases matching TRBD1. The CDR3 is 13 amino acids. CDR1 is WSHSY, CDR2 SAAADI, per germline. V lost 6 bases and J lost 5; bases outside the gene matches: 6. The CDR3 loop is CASSRTGGETQYF. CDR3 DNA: TGCGCCAGCAGCCGGACAGGCGGGGAGACCCAGTACTTC.

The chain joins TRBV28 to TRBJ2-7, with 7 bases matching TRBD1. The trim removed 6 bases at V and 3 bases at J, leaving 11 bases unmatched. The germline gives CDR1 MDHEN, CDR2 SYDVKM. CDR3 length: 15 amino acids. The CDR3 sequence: CASSGTGARSYEQYF. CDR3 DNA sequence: TGTGCCAGCAGCGGAACAGGGGCCCGGAGCTACGAGCAGTACTTC. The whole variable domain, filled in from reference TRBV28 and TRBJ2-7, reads DVKVTQSSRYLVKRTGEKVFLECVQDMDHENMFWYRQDPGLGLRLIYFSYDVKMKEKGDIPEGYSVSREKKERFSLILESASTNQTSMYLCASSGTGARSYEQYFGPGTRLTVT.

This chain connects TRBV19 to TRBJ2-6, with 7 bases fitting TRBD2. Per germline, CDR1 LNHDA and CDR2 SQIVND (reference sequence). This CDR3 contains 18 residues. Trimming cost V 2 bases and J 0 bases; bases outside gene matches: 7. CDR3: CASSISGGAHSGANVLTF. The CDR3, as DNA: TGTGCCAGTAGTATATCGGGGGGTGCCCACTCTGGGGCCAACGTCCTGACTTTC.

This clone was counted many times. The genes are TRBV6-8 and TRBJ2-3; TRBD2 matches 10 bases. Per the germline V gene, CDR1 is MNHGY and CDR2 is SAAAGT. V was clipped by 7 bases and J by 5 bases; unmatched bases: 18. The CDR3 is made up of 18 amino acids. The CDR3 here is CASTSSGRASKRVDTQYF. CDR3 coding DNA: TGTGCCAGCACCTCGAGCGGGAGGGCCAGTAAACGTGTAGATACGCAGTATTTT.

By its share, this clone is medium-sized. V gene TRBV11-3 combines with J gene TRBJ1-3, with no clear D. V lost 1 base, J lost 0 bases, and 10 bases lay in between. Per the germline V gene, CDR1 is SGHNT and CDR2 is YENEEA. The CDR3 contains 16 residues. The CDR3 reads CASSLGPAHSGNTIYF. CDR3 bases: TGTGCCAGCAGCTTAGGGCCAGCACACTCTGGAAACACCATATATTTT.

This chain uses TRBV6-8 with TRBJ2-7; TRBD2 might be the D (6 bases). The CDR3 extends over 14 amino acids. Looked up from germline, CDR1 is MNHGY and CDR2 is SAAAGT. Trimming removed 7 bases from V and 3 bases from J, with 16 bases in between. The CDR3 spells CASNSWGTGYEQYF. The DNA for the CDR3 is TGTGCCAGCAACTCCTGGGGGACTGGCTACGAGCAGTACTTC.

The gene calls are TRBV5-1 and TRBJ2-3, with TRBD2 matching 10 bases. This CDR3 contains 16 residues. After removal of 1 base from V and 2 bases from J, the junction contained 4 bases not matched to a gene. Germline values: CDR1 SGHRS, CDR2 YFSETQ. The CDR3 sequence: CASSLTSGTNTDTQYF. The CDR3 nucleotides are TGCGCCAGCAGCTTGACTAGCGGGACGAACACAGATACGCAGTATTTT.

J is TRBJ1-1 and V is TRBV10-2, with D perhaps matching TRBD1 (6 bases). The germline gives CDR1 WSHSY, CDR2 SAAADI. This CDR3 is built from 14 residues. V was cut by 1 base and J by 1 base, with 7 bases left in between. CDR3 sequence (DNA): TGCGCCAGCAGTGAGTTAGGGGGGAACACTGAAGCTTTCTTT. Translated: CASSELGGNTEAFF.

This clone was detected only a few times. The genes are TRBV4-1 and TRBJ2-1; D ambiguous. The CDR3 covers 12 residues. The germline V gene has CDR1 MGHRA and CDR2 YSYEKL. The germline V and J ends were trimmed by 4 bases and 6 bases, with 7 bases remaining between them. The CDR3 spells CASSPQRNEQFF. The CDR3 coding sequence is TGCGCCAGCAGCCCCCAGCGCAATGAGCAGTTCTTC.